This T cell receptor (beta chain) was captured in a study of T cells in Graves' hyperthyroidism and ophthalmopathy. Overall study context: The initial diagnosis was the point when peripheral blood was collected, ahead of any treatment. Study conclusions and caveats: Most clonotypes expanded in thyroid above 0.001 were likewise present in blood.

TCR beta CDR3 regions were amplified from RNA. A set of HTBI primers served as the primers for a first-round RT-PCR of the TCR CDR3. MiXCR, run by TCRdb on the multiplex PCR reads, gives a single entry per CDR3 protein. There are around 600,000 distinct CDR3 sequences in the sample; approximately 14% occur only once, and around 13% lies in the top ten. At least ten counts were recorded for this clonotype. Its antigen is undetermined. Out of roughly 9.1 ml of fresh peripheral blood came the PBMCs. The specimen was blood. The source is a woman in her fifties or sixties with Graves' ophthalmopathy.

CDR3 sequence: CASSAGRGTYEQYF. Here the CDR3 DNA reads TGTGCCAGCAGTGCCGGGAGGGGAACCTACGAGCAGTACTTC. The chain links TRBV6-1 to TRBJ2-7; TRBD2 agrees at 8 bases. Germline V gives CDR1 MNHNS, CDR2 SASEGT. The CDR3 consists of 14 residues. V shed 4 bases, J shed 2 bases, and the junction held 4 bases outside the gene matches.